This T cell receptor beta chain was captured in a study of response to subunit inactivated influenza vaccine. Germline V lookup: CDR1 DFQATT, CDR2 SNEGSKA (reference sequence). The CDR3 contains 14 residues. Trimming pared 3 bases from V and 1 base from J, leaving 10 bases between. General observations from the study: New T cells are recruited in small numbers by each seasonal influenza vaccination, according to the authors' suggestion.

Each CDR3 protein is one row after TCRdb ran MiXCR on the RT-PCR reads. The sample carries 700,000 to 800,000 distinct CDR3 sequences, about a fifth recorded once. This clonotype has just a few counts. Its antigen is not known. This sequence joins TRBV20-1 and TRBJ2-1, with D uncertain. The sequence came from a man over 45 who received an inactivated influenza vaccine. Specimen: PBMCs from blood, collected 5 days after vaccination. CDR3 coding DNA: TGCAGTGCTAGTATCCTGCGGTCCTACAATGAGCAGTTCTTC. Translating it yields CSASILRSYNEQFF.